What follows are 17 T cell receptor beta chains derived from one specimen sequenced in a study of cytomegalovirus exposure and HLA in healthy donors. PCR amplification relied on 60 Vbeta primers (plus 13 Jbeta primers). Profiled with immunoSEQ multiplex PCR; TCRdb holds only in-frame clones, not every one. Of approximately 96,000 clones in the sample, approximately 74% are singletons; the top ten hold approximately 2%. Sequencing was performed on PBMCs. The receptors stem from a male donor in good health and CMV-seronegative.

This chain connects TRBV5-1 to TRBJ2-3; D is unclear. Germline V gene lookup returns CDR1 SGHRS and CDR2 YFSETQ. Trimming cost V 5 bases and J 2 bases, with 12 bases left between them. This CDR3 comprises 14 residues. The CDR3 DNA is TGCGCCAGCAGAACCGGGTTCAACACAGATACGCAGTATTTT. Residues: CASRTGFNTDTQYF.

V gene TRBV19 combines with J gene TRBJ2-3; TRBD2 aligns across 9 bases. Germline CDR1 reads LNHDA; CDR2 reads SQIVND (reference sequence). The CDR3 runs to 15 residues. Unmatched junction bases numbered 11, after V lost 1 base and J lost 12 bases. CDR3 loop: CASSIAGLAGSTQYF. CDR3 sequence (DNA): TGTGCCAGTAGTATAGCGGGGCTAGCGGGATCTACTCAGTATTTT.

The chain is built from TRBV7-3 and TRBJ1-2, with 7 positions matching TRBD1. CDR1 is SGHTA, CDR2 FQGTGA, per germline. CDR3 length: 15 amino acids. Trimming removed 2 bases from V and 0 bases from J; junction bases left unmatched: 3. The CDR3 sequence is CASSLLTGTNYGYTF. Here the CDR3 DNA reads TGTGCCAGCAGCTTATTGACAGGGACTAACTATGGCTACACCTTC.

This clone was observed a few times. J is TRBJ1-1 and V is TRBV5-1, with D possibly TRBD1 on 5 matching bases. Trimming took 3 bases from V and 8 from J, leaving 11 bases between them. Germline V CDR1 and CDR2: SGHRS, YFSETQ. The CDR3 totals 12 residues. The CDR3 reads CASSSEDREAFF. As DNA, the CDR3 is TGCGCCAGCAGCTCGGAAGACAGAGAAGCTTTCTTT.

This clone appeared a few times. This chain uses TRBV7-6 with TRBJ1-1; TRBD1 might be the D (5 bases). CDR3 length equals 16 residues. The germline CDR1 and CDR2 sequences are SGHVS and FNYEAQ. Between the trimmed V and J ends, which lost 5 bases and 3 bases, there was a span of 19 bases. The CDR3: CASSPYTGGTDTEAFF. CDR3 nucleotide sequence: TGTGCCAGCAGCCCGTACACTGGGGGGACGGACACTGAAGCTTTCTTT.

This clone turned up a few times. CDR3 region: CARKNTGGANYGYTF. The CDR3 DNA follows: TGTGCCAGGAAAAATACGGGGGGGGCGAACTATGGCTACACCTTC. The V gene is TRBV19, the J gene TRBJ1-2; possible D gene TRBD1, 6 bases. With 9 bases removed from V and 2 bases from J, the gap between germline ends came to 19 bases. Germline V gene lookup returns CDR1 LNHDA and CDR2 SQIVND (reference sequence). This CDR3 is 15 amino acids long.

V and J are TRBV5-8 and TRBJ2-3; the D gene is possibly TRBD1 (5 bases). The germline CDR1 and CDR2 sequences are SGHTS and YDEGEE. Trimming shortened V by 7 bases and J by 1 base, and 10 bases separated the two germline ends. The CDR3 covers 13 residues. CDR3 residues: CASSLRGTDTQYF. As DNA, the CDR3 is TGTGCCAGCTCCCTCAGGGGCACAGATACGCAGTATTTT.

V gene TRBV7-9 combines with J gene TRBJ2-7; 15 bases map to TRBD2. Trimming at V came to 4 bases and at J to 4 bases, leaving 2 bases not matched to a gene. This CDR3 contains 15 residues. Per germline, CDR1 SEHNR and CDR2 FQNEAQ (reference sequence). The CDR3 sequence is CASSSGLAGGYEQYF. The CDR3 DNA follows: TGTGCCAGCAGCTCCGGACTAGCGGGAGGGTACGAGCAGTACTTC.

In this sample, this clone turned up once. This chain connects TRBV5-4 to TRBJ1-1; TRBD1 matches at 8 bases. J gave up 4 bases and V 3 bases, and 5 bases lay outside the gene matches. Per germline, CDR1 SGHNT and CDR2 YYREEE (reference sequence). The CDR3 contains 14 residues. The CDR3 spells CASSSDRAGTEAFF. CDR3 nucleotides: TGTGCCAGCAGCTCGGACAGGGCTGGCACTGAAGCTTTCTTT.

This chain links TRBV9 with TRBJ2-2; 9 bases map to TRBD1. The trim removed 2 bases at V and 6 bases at J, leaving 5 bases unmatched. This CDR3 contains 15 residues. CDR1 and CDR2 (germline): SGDLS, YYNGEE. Written as DNA, the CDR3 is TGTGCCAGCAGCGTGGGACAGGGTTGGGCCGGGGAGCTGTTTTTT. Its translation: CASSVGQGWAGELFF.

The chain couples TRBV29-1 to TRBJ1-4; perhaps TRBD1 as D (5 bases). The germline V gene has CDR1 SQVTM and CDR2 ANQGSEA. The CDR3 has 14 amino acids. The germline V and J ends were trimmed by 5 bases and 4 bases, with 14 bases remaining between them. In nucleotides, the CDR3 is TGCAGCGTTTCGAGAAGACAGAATAATGAAAAACTGTTTTTT. Translating it yields CSVSRRQNNEKLFF. Complete variable domain (other parts from reference TRBV29-1 and TRBJ1-4): SAVISQKPSRDICQRGTSLTIQCQVDSQVTMMFWYRQQPGQSLTLIATANQGSEATYESGFVIDKFPISRPNLTFSTLTVSNMSPEDSSIYLCSVSRRQNNEKLFFGSGTQLSVL.

CDR3: CASSQVSGAWNTEAFF. For the CDR3, the DNA is TGTGCCAGCAGCCAAGTTTCAGGGGCCTGGAACACTGAAGCTTTCTTT. This sequence joins TRBV4-2 and TRBJ1-1, with D perhaps TRBD1 (6 bases). The germline V gene encodes CDR1 LGHNA and CDR2 YNFKEQ. V lost 1 base and J lost 1, with 13 bases in between. This CDR3 region has 16 residues.

The V gene is TRBV7-9, the J gene TRBJ1-1; no definite D call. V dropped 5 bases and J dropped 1 base, with 11 bases sitting between them. The CDR3 has 14 amino acids. Germline V lookup: CDR1 SEHNR, CDR2 FQNEAQ (reference sequence). The CDR3 reads CASSIGRGNTEAFF. CDR3 nucleotide sequence: TGTGCCAGCAGCATAGGCCGGGGGAACACTGAAGCTTTCTTT.

The chain is built from TRBV7-3 and TRBJ2-1, with 7 bases aligning to TRBD1. After removal of 3 bases from V and 7 bases from J, the junction contained 6 bases not matched to a gene. The CDR3 is made up of 14 amino acids. In germline, CDR1 is SGHTA, CDR2 FQGTGA. DNA for the CDR3: TGTGCCAGCAGCTTTGAGGGGGCGAATAATGAGCAGTTCTTC. It yields the protein CASSFEGANNEQFF.

This clone was seen once. This chain links TRBV19 with TRBJ1-6; possible D gene TRBD1, 6 bases. The V end was cut by 5 bases, the J end by 7 bases, with 15 bases between. The germline CDR1 and CDR2 sequences are LNHDA and SQIVND (reference sequence). CDR3 size: 15 residues. Here the CDR3 DNA reads TGTGCCAGTAGTCCAGGACAGCTTCTCAATTCACCCCTCCACTTT. Its protein product is CASSPGQLLNSPLHF.

The J gene is TRBJ2-4, the V gene TRBV19, with 8 bases matching TRBD1. The length of the CDR3 is 14 residues. Germline V gives CDR1 LNHDA, CDR2 SQIVND (reference sequence). The V gene end was trimmed by 7 bases and the J gene end by 7 bases; junction bases not matched to a gene: 9. The CDR3 region is CASNDRGDRNIQYF. The CDR3 DNA reads as TGTGCCAGTAACGACAGGGGAGATCGTAACATTCAGTACTTC.

This clone was seen ten or more times. The chain couples TRBV7-2 to TRBJ1-5; 7 bases fit TRBD1. This CDR3 spans 15 amino acids. CDR1 is SGHTA, CDR2 FQGNSA, per germline. With 5 bases clipped from V and 1 base from J, the junction kept 5 bases outside the gene matches. The CDR3 nucleotides read TGTGCCAGCAGCGTCGGGACAGAGAGCAATCAGCCCCAGCATTTT. Translated: CASSVGTESNQPQHF. The whole variable domain, filled in from reference TRBV7-2 and TRBJ1-5, reads GAGVSQSPSNKVTEKGKDVELRCDPISGHTALYWYRQSLGQGLEFLIYFQGNSAPDKSGLPSDRFSAERTGGSVSTLTIQRTQQEDSAVYLCASSVGTESNQPQHFGDGTRLSIL.